This T cell receptor (beta chain) comes out of a study of blood T cell repertoires in COVID-19. Study-wide background: PBMCs, B-cell-depleted T cells, or T cells were the source of the cDNA or gDNA that made up the material.

This CDR3 contains 12 residues. The V and J ends lost 3 bases and 6 bases respectively, with 7 bases between them. Germline loops: CDR1 MNHEY, CDR2 SMNVEV (reference sequence). Some clones are missing from TCRdb's copy, which holds only in-frame ones; the method was immunoSEQ multiplex PCR. The sample has about 130,000 clones, approximately 83% seen once. This clonotype originated in a man aged 60 to 75 with acute or convalescent COVID-19. This chain links TRBV27 with TRBJ2-3, with D possibly matching TRBD1 (5 bases). Material for sequencing was peripheral blood. The CDR3 reads CASSLGQDTQYF. The CDR3 DNA reads TGTGCCAGCAGTTTGGGGCAGGATACGCAGTATTTT.